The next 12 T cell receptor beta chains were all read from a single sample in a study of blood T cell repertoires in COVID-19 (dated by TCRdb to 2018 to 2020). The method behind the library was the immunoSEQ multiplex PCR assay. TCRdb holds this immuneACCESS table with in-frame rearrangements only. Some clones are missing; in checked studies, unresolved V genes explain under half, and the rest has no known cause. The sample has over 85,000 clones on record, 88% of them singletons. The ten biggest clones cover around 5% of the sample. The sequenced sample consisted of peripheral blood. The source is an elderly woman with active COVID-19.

CDR3 protein: CASSPWTGGAGDTGELFF. The CDR3 DNA reads TGTGCCAGCAGCCCCTGGACAGGGGGCGCGGGGGACACCGGGGAGCTGTTTTTT. This sequence joins TRBV27 and TRBJ2-2, with 11 bases that match TRBD1. CDR3 size: 18 residues. J gave up 3 bases and V 6 bases, and 12 bases lay outside the gene matches. In germline, CDR1 is MNHEY, CDR2 SMNVEV (reference sequence).

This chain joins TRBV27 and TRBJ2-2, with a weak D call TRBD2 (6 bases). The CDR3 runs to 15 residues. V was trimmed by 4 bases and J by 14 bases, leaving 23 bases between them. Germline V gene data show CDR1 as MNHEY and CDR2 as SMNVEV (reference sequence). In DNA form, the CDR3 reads TGTGCCAGCAGTTCGGCCGCCCTCGGGGGAAATCCCCTGTTTTTT. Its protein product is CASSSAALGGNPLFF.

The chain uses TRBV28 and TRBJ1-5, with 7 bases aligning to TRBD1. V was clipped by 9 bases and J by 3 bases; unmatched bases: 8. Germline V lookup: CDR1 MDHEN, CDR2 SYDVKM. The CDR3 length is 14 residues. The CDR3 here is CARSGQVHNQPQHF. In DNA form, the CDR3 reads TGTGCCAGATCAGGACAGGTGCACAATCAGCCCCAGCATTTT.

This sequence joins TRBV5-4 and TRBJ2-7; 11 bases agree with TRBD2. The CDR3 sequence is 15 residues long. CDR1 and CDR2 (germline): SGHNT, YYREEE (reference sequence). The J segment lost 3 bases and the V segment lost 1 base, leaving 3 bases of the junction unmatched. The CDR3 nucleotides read TGTGCCAGCAGCTTGAGGGGACTAGCGGACTACGAGCAGTACTTC. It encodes CASSLRGLADYEQYF.

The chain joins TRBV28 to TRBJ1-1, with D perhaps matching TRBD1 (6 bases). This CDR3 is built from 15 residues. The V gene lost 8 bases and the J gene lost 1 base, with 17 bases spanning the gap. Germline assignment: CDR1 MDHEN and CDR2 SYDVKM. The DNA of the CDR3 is TGTGCCAGCGTCCAGTCTCCAGGGGAGAACACTGAAGCTTTCTTT. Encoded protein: CASVQSPGENTEAFF. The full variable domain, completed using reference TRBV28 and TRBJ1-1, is DVKVTQSSRYLVKRTGEKVFLECVQDMDHENMFWYRQDPGLGLRLIYFSYDVKMKEKGDIPEGYSVSREKKERFSLILESASTNQTSMYLCASVQSPGENTEAFFGQGTRLTVV.

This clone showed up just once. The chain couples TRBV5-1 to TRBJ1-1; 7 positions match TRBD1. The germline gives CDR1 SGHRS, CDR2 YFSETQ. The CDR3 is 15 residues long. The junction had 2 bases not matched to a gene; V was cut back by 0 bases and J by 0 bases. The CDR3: CASSLGTGMNTEAFF. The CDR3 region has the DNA TGCGCCAGCAGCTTGGGGACAGGAATGAACACTGAAGCTTTCTTT.

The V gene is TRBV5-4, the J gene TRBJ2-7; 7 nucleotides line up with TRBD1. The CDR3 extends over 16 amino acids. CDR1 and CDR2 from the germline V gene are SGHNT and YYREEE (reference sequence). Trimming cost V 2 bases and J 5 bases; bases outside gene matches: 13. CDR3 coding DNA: TGTGCCAGCAGCTTAGGGGACAGCCCGAGTGAGCACGAGCAGTACTTC. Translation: CASSLGDSPSEHEQYF.

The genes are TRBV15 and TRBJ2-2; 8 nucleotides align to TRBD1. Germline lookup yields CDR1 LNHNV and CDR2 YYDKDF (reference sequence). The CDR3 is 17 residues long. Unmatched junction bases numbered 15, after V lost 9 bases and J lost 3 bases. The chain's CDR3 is CATLSDREVTDTGELFF. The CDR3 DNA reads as TGTGCCACTCTTTCGGACAGGGAGGTGACGGACACCGGGGAGCTGTTTTTT.

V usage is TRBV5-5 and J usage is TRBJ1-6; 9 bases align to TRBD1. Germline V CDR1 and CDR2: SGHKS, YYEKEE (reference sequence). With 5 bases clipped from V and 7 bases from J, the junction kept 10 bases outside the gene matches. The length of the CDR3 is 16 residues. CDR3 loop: CASSYTGGSRNSPLHF. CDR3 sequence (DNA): TGTGCCAGCAGTTACACAGGGGGCAGCAGAAATTCACCCCTCCACTTT.

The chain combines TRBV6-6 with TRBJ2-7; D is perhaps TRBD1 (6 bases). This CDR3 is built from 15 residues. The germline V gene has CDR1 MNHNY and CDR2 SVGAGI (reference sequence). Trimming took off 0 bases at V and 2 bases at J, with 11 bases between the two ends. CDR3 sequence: CASSYSRDIAYEQYF. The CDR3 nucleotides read TGTGCCAGCAGTTACTCCCGGGACATAGCCTACGAGCAGTACTTC.

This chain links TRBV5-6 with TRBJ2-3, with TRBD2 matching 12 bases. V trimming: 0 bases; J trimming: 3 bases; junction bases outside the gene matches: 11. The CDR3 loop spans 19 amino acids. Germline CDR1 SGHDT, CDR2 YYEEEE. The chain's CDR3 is CASSLETSGSWFGTDTQYF. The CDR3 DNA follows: TGTGCCAGCAGCTTGGAGACTAGCGGGAGTTGGTTCGGAACAGATACGCAGTATTTT. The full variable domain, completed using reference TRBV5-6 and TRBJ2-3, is DAGVTQSPTHLIKTRGQQVTLRCSPKSGHDTVSWYQQALGQGPQFIFQYYEEEERQRGNFPDRFSGHQFPNYSSELNVNALLLGDSALYLCASSLETSGSWFGTDTQYFGPGTRLTVL.

CDR3 coding DNA: TGTGCCAGCAGCGTCGCAGGGGGTTCCTATAATTCACCCCTCCACTTT. It yields the protein CASSVAGGSYNSPLHF. J is TRBJ1-6 and V is TRBV9, with 7 bases aligning to TRBD1. The V gene end was trimmed by 2 bases and the J gene end by 1 base; junction bases not matched to a gene: 3. The CDR3 spans 16 residues. Germline V gene data show CDR1 as SGDLS and CDR2 as YYNGEE.